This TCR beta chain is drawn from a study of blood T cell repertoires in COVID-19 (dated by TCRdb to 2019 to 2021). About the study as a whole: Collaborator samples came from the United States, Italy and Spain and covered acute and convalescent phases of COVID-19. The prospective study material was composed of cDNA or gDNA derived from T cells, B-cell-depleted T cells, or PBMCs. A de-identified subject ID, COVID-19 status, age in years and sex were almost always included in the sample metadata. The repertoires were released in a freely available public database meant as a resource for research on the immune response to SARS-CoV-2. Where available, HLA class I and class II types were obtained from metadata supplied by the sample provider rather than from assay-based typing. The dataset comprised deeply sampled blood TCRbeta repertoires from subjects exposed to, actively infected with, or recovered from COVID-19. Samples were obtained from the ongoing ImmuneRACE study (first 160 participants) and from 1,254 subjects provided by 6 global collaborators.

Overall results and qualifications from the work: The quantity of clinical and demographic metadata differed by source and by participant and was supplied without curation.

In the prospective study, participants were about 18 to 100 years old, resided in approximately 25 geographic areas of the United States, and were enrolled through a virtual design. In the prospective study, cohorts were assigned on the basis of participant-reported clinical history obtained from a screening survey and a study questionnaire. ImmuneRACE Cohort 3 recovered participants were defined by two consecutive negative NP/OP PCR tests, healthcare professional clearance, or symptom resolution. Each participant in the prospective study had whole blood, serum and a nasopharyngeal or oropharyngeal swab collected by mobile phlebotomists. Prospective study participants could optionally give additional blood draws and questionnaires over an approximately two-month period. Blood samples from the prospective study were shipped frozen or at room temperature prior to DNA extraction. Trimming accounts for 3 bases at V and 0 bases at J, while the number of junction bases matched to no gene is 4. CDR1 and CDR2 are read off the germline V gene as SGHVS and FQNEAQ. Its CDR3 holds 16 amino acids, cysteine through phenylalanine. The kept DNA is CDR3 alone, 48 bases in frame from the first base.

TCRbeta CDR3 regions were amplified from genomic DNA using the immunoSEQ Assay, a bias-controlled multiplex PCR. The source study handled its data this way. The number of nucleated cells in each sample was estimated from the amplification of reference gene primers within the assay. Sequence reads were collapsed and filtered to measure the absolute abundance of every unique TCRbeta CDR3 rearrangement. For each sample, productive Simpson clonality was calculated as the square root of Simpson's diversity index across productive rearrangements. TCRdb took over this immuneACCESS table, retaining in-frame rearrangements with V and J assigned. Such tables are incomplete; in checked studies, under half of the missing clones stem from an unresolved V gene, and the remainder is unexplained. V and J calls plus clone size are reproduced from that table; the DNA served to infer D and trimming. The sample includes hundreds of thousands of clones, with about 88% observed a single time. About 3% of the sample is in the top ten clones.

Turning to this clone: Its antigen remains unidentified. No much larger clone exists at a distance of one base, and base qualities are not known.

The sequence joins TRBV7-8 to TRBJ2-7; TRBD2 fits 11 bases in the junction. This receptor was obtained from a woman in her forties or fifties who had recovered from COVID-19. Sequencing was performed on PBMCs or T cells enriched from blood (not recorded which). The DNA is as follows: TGTGCCAGCAGCTTTCAAGGGACTAGCGGCTCCTACGAGCAGTACTTC. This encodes CASSFQGTSGSYEQYF.